What follows are 29 T cell receptor beta chains derived from one specimen sequenced in a study of CD8 T cells in ankylosing spondylitis. Findings of the study overall: The study identified a TCR beta motif of several highly homologous variants that appeared characteristic of ankylosing spondylitis blood.

TCRdb reprocessed the 5' RACE reads via MiXCR and lists one record per CDR3 protein. The sample yields fewer than 550,000 distinct CDR3 sequences, approximately 5.3% seen once. No antigen is known for these receptors. The material sequenced was blood, either unsorted or a sorted T cell fraction (not recorded which). The receptors come from a male donor with ankylosing spondylitis.

This chain links TRBV5-1 with TRBJ2-1; D call uncertain. The CDR3 extends over 14 amino acids. V lost 0 bases to trimming and J lost 5 bases, with 9 bases between them. Germline CDR1 is SGHRS and CDR2 is YFSETQ. The CDR3 bases are TGCGCCAGCAGCTTGGCCGCGAGTAACAATGAGCAGTTCTTC. Translating gives CASSLAASNNEQFF.

This clonotype has more than one count but fewer than ten. J is TRBJ2-3 and V is TRBV4-1; D is undetermined. Trimming removed 4 bases from V and 5 bases from J, with 19 bases in between. This CDR3 has 16 amino acids. Germline V gene sequence: CDR1 MGHRA, CDR2 YSYEKL. This CDR3 is CASSRSSPAVGDTQYF. In DNA, the CDR3 is TGCGCCAGCAGCCGATCGAGTCCCGCGGTCGGAGATACGCAGTATTTT.

Ten or more counts support this clonotype. The chain carries TRBV28 and TRBJ2-3, with 9 positions matching TRBD2. This CDR3 comprises 18 residues. V shed 5 bases, J shed 2 bases, and the junction held 14 bases outside the gene matches. Germline CDR1 MDHEN, CDR2 SYDVKM. Here the CDR3 DNA reads TGTGCCAGCAGTCCTACCGGTGGCGGGGGGGGTTACACAGATACGCAGTATTTT. It translates to CASSPTGGGGGYTDTQYF.

This clonotype was counted between two and nine times. The genes are TRBV20-1 and TRBJ1-6; possible D gene TRBD1, 6 bases. CDR1 is DFQATT and CDR2 is SNEGSKA in the germline V gene (reference sequence). The CDR3 totals 14 residues. V lost 3 bases to trimming and J lost 8 bases, with 14 bases between them. The CDR3 nucleotides read TGCAGTGCTAGTTTGGGGGGGGCTGATTCACCCCTCCACTTT. Translating gives CSASLGGADSPLHF.

This clonotype was observed a few times. The chain is built from TRBV11-2 and TRBJ2-3, with 11 bases fitting TRBD2. Germline lookup yields CDR1 SGHAT and CDR2 FQNNGV. The trim removed 3 bases at V and 1 base at J, leaving 3 bases unmatched. The CDR3 is made up of 16 amino acids. CDR3 residues: CASSLGLAARTDTQYF. CDR3 nucleotide sequence: TGTGCCAGCAGCTTGGGACTAGCGGCCCGCACAGATACGCAGTATTTT. The full variable domain, its missing parts supplied by reference TRBV11-2 and TRBJ2-3, is EAGVAQSPRYKIIEKRQSVAFWCNPISGHATLYWYQQILGQGPKLLIQFQNNGVVDDSQLPKDRFSAERLKGVDSTLKIQPAKLEDSAVYLCASSLGLAARTDTQYFGPGTRLTVL.

Regarding this clonotype: This sequence may be a read error, since a much larger clone differs from it by one base. This chain links TRBV6-2 or TRBV6-3 with TRBJ2-7; the D gene is possibly TRBD2 (5 bases). V lost 7 bases and J 1 base, leaving 17 bases between the germline ends. There are 15 residues in the CDR3. Germline V lookup: CDR1 MNHEY, CDR2 SVGEGT. The CDR3 reads CASTHTPSGSYEQYF. The CDR3 coding sequence is TGTGCCAGCACCCATACCCCCAGCGGATCCTACGAGCAGTACTTC.

This clonotype was recorded at least ten times. This chain uses TRBV16 with TRBJ1-5, with D hard to call. V was cut by 0 bases and J by 4 bases, with 10 bases left in between. The V gene's germline CDR1 is KGHSY and CDR2 FQNENV. This CDR3 region has 15 residues. DNA for the CDR3: TGTGCCAGCAGCCAATCGGGCGGGGTGAATCAGCCCCAGCATTTT. Encoded protein: CASSQSGGVNQPQHF.

This clonotype occurred many times. The chain recombines TRBV7-9 with TRBJ1-4; no definite D call. CDR1 and CDR2 from the germline V gene are SEHNR and FQNEAQ (reference sequence). This CDR3 is 12 amino acids long. The ends were cut back, 5 bases at V and 7 bases at J, with 8 bases in the middle. The CDR3, as DNA: TGTGCCAGCAGCCGCGAGGGTGAAAAACTGTTTTTT. Its translation is CASSREGEKLFF.

In its sample, this clonotype was seen many times. This chain uses TRBV5-1 with TRBJ1-4; 7 bases agree with TRBD1. Trimming at V came to 0 bases and at J to 7 bases, leaving 3 bases not matched to a gene. Germline V gene lookup returns CDR1 SGHRS and CDR2 YFSETQ. The CDR3 contains 14 residues. The chain's CDR3 is CASSLGAGGEKLFF. CDR3 nucleotides: TGCGCCAGCAGCTTGGGAGCAGGGGGTGAAAAACTGTTTTTT.

The genes are TRBV7-2 and TRBJ2-7; a possible D gene is TRBD1 (6 bases). This CDR3 has 15 amino acids. V was clipped by 1 base and J by 1 base, with 11 bases between them. Germline V gene lookup returns CDR1 SGHTA and CDR2 FQGNSA. CDR3 bases: TGTGCCAGCAGCTTAGTAGTGGACAGTTCCTACGAGCAGTACTTC. It yields the protein CASSLVVDSSYEQYF.

The table lists this clonotype with many counts. The V and J genes are TRBV5-1 and TRBJ1-2; D is possibly TRBD1 (5 bases). The CDR3 loop spans 14 amino acids. Germline assignment: CDR1 SGHRS and CDR2 YFSETQ. V was trimmed by 0 bases and J by 7 bases, leaving 13 bases between them. CDR3 protein: CASSLEQGGFGYTF. For the CDR3, the DNA is TGCGCCAGCAGCTTGGAGCAGGGAGGTTTTGGCTACACCTTC.

This clonotype was found many times. The chain has TRBV29-1 and TRBJ1-2; 8 bases agree with TRBD1. Germline assignment: CDR1 SQVTM and CDR2 ANQGSEA. J lost 8 bases, V lost 8 bases, and 7 bases had no gene match. The CDR3 is 11 amino acids. The CDR3 protein is CSIRTGTGYTF. The CDR3 bases are TGCAGCATACGGACAGGGACGGGCTACACCTTC.

This clonotype has more than one count but fewer than ten. The chain couples TRBV27 to TRBJ1-4; possibly TRBD1 for D (5 bases). Looked up from germline, CDR1 is MNHEY and CDR2 is SMNVEV (reference sequence). CDR3 length: 14 amino acids. V gave up 4 bases and J gave up 7 bases, with 13 bases separating them. This chain's CDR3 is CASSSGDFFEKLFF. The CDR3 bases are TGTGCCAGCAGTTCGGGGGATTTTTTTGAAAAACTGTTTTTT.

This clonotype appeared many times. V is TRBV10-3 and J is TRBJ2-2, with 13 nucleotides matching TRBD2. This CDR3 is 18 amino acids long. V gave up 2 bases and J gave up 0 bases; unmatched junction bases: 3. Germline loops: CDR1 ENHRY, CDR2 SYGVKD. CDR3 DNA sequence: TGTGCCATCAGTGAGACTAGCGGGAGGGCAGCGAACACCGGGGAGCTGTTTTTT. It is translated as CAISETSGRAANTGELFF.

This clonotype was seen at least ten times. The genes are TRBV5-6 and TRBJ1-5; a weak D match, TRBD1 (5 bases). CDR1 and CDR2 from the germline V gene are SGHDT and YYEEEE. CDR3 length equals 16 residues. Trimming left V 3 bases short and J 1 base short, with 14 bases between. CDR3 amino acids: CASSWGGAGSNQPQHF. As DNA, the CDR3 is TGTGCCAGCAGCTGGGGCGGAGCGGGGAGCAATCAGCCCCAGCATTTT.

In its sample, this clonotype was seen many times. V is TRBV7-9 and J is TRBJ1-3; D gene unclear. Germline assignment: CDR1 SEHNR and CDR2 FQNEAQ (reference sequence). The CDR3 sequence is 13 residues long. Trimming removed 10 bases at V and 6 bases at J, with 16 bases between. The CDR3, as DNA: TGTGCCACCTCTAAAGGCCGGGAAAACACCATATATTTT. Its translation: CATSKGRENTIYF.

The genes are TRBV16 and TRBJ2-1; maybe TRBD2 (5 bases). V was cut by 1 base and J by 0 bases, with 10 bases left in between. Germline V CDR1 and CDR2: KGHSY, FQNENV. CDR3 size: 16 residues. CDR3 loop: CASSQWERFSYNEQFF. The CDR3 DNA sequence: TGTGCCAGCAGCCAATGGGAGCGGTTCTCCTACAATGAGCAGTTCTTC.

This clonotype was seen a few times. The chain couples TRBV6-2 or TRBV6-3 to TRBJ2-2, with D unclear. Germline V gives CDR1 MNHEY, CDR2 SVGEGT. Trimming left V 7 bases short and J 0 bases short, with 6 bases between. This CDR3 is 13 amino acids long. The DNA for the CDR3 is TGTGCCAGCAAACATTCGAACACCGGGGAGCTGTTTTTT. As protein: CASKHSNTGELFF.

This clonotype was counted ten times or more. The rearrangement joins TRBV7-9 to TRBJ2-3; 8 bases line up with TRBD2. The CDR3 is 15 residues long. CDR1 and CDR2 (germline): SEHNR, FQNEAQ (reference sequence). The ends lost 5 bases at V and 4 bases at J; junction bases unmatched: 8. The CDR3 spells CASSPPGLGADTQYF. CDR3 DNA: TGTGCCAGCAGCCCTCCGGGACTAGGGGCAGATACGCAGTATTTT.

The V and J genes are TRBV19 and TRBJ2-1, with 14 bases matching TRBD2. The V gene's germline CDR1 is LNHDA and CDR2 SQIVND (reference sequence). CDR3 length equals 16 residues. Trimming at V came to 3 bases and at J to 6 bases, leaving 4 bases not matched to a gene. CDR3 DNA: TGTGCCAGTAGTATTCTGGGACTAGCGGGAGTCAATGAGCAGTTCTTC. It is translated as CASSILGLAGVNEQFF. The full variable domain, its missing parts supplied by reference TRBV19 and TRBJ2-1, is DGGITQSPKYLFRKEGQNVTLSCEQNLNHDAMYWYRQDPGQGLRLIYYSQIVNDFQKGDIAEGYSVSREKKESFPLTVTSAQKNPTAFYLCASSILGLAGVNEQFFGPGTRLTVL.

The rearrangement joins TRBV2 to TRBJ1-6, with D tentatively TRBD1 (5 bases). From germline, CDR1 is SNHLY and CDR2 FYNNEI. CDR3 size: 12 residues. V was clipped by 8 bases and J by 7 bases, with 9 bases between them. This chain's CDR3 is CASGGWNSPLHF. The CDR3 nucleotides read TGTGCCAGCGGGGGGTGGAATTCACCCCTCCACTTT.

The J gene is TRBJ2-7, the V gene TRBV30, with D maybe TRBD2 (6 bases). This CDR3 spans 14 amino acids. V lost 4 bases and J 2 bases, leaving 15 bases between the germline ends. Germline V gives CDR1 GTSNPN, CDR2 SVGIG (reference sequence). CDR3 residues: CAWTQGLTTYEQYF. Written as DNA, the CDR3 is TGTGCCTGGACCCAAGGACTAACCACCTACGAGCAGTACTTC.

In its sample, this clonotype was seen many times. The genes are TRBV11-2 and TRBJ1-4; 7 bases line up with TRBD1. From germline, CDR1 is SGHAT and CDR2 FQNNGV. V shed 5 bases, J shed 10 bases, and the junction held 10 bases outside the gene matches. CDR3 length: 14 amino acids. In DNA form, the CDR3 reads TGTGCCAGCAGCCCCGTGAGGGGGCTGGGAAAACTGTTTTTT. Its translation: CASSPVRGLGKLFF.

The chain combines TRBV9 with TRBJ2-6, with D uncertain. V was shortened by 0 bases and J by 1 base, with 11 bases between the two germline ends. The CDR3 is made up of 17 amino acids. From germline, CDR1 is SGDLS and CDR2 YYNGEE. CDR3 region: CASSVGGGGSGANVLTF. The CDR3 DNA sequence: TGTGCCAGCAGCGTAGGAGGCGGTGGGTCTGGGGCCAACGTCCTGACTTTC. Full variable domain (missing parts from reference TRBV9 and TRBJ2-6): DSGVTQTPKHLITATGQRVTLRCSPRSGDLSVYWYQQSLDQGLQFLIQYYNGEERAKGNILERFSAQQFPDLHSELNLSSLELGDSALYFCASSVGGGGSGANVLTFGAGSRLTVL.

This clonotype has a count of ten or more. The rearrangement uses TRBV6-1 and TRBJ1-5, with 7 bases that match TRBD1. The CDR3 loop spans 13 amino acids. Germline V gene sequence: CDR1 MNHNS, CDR2 SASEGT. V was clipped by 6 bases and J by 4 bases; unmatched bases: 3. The CDR3 spells CASRDRANQPQHF. In DNA, the CDR3 is TGTGCCAGCAGAGACAGGGCTAATCAGCCCCAGCATTTT.

This clonotype was recorded at least ten times. The chain links TRBV5-6 to TRBJ2-1; the match to TRBD2 covers 13 bases. The germline V gene encodes CDR1 SGHDT and CDR2 YYEEEE. The CDR3 is 17 residues long. V lost 2 bases and J lost 6; bases outside the gene matches: 8. DNA of the CDR3: TGTGCCAGCAGCTTCGGACTAGCGGGAGTTTTTCGCAATGAGCAGTTCTTC. Translated, it gives CASSFGLAGVFRNEQFF.

This clonotype occurred many times. This chain links TRBV20-1 with TRBJ1-1; no definite D call. The CDR3 covers 13 residues. From germline, CDR1 is DFQATT and CDR2 SNEGSKA (reference sequence). The ends were cut back, 3 bases at V and 6 bases at J, with 14 bases in the middle. This chain's CDR3 is CSASAAAIAEAFF. In DNA, the CDR3 is TGCAGTGCTAGTGCGGCGGCAATAGCTGAAGCTTTCTTT.

This clonotype was seen repeatedly, ten times or more. The chain has TRBV3-1 and TRBJ2-5; D perhaps matches TRBD2 (5 bases). The CDR3 runs to 15 residues. The germline gives CDR1 LGHDT, CDR2 YNNKEL (reference sequence). V lost 2 bases, J lost 2 bases, and 12 bases lay in between. CDR3 coding DNA: TGTGCCAGCAGCCAAACCTCTACTAGTCAAGAGACCCAGTACTTC. Amino acid sequence: CASSQTSTSQETQYF.

Only a few counts were recorded for this clonotype. The chain recombines TRBV19 with TRBJ2-5; possible D gene TRBD2, 5 bases. V lost 1 base and J 5 bases, leaving 5 bases between the germline ends. The CDR3 extends over 12 amino acids. Germline CDR1 is LNHDA and CDR2 is SQIVND (reference sequence). The CDR3 spells CASSIGGETQYF. Written as DNA, the CDR3 is TGTGCCAGTAGTATAGGAGGGGAGACCCAGTACTTC.